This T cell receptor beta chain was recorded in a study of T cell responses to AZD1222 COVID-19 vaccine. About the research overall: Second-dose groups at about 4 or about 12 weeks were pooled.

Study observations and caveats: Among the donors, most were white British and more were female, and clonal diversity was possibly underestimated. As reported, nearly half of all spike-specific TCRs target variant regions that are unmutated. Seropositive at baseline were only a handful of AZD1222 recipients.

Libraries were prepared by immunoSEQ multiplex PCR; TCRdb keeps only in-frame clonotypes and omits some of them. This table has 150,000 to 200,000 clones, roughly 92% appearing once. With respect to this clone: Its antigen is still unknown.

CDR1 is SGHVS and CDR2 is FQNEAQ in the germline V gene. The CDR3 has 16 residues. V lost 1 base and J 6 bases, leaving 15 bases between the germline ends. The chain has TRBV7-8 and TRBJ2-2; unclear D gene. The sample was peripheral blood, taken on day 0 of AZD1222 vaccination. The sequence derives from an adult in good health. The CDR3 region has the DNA TGTGCCAGCAGCTTAGGTGTGGGTATCGACTCCGGGGAGCTGTTTTTT. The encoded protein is CASSLGVGIDSGELFF.